This TCR beta chain was captured by sequencing in a study of OX40 agonist ivuxolimab in advanced cancers. Whole-study findings and limits: At doses 0.1 to 3.0 mg/kg, CD4+ and CD8+ clones expanded.

Assay used: immunoSEQ multiplex PCR; TCRdb lists only in-frame clones, some missing. This table holds 7,000 to 8,500 clones, over 80% found once. To note about this clone: What it binds is not known.

The J segment lost 2 bases and the V segment lost 5 bases, leaving 4 bases of the junction unmatched. In germline, CDR1 is MNHEY, CDR2 SMNVEV (reference sequence). This CDR3 has 15 amino acids. The specimen comprised CD4+ or CD8+ T cells sorted from blood, sampled in a trial of the OX40 agonist ivuxolimab. This TCR was sampled from an adult with an advanced solid tumor such as melanoma, head and neck, liver or kidney cancer. This chain uses TRBV27 with TRBJ1-2; 11 nucleotides align to TRBD1. CDR3: CASSTGTGGNYGYTF. The CDR3 DNA follows: TGTGCCAGCAGTACTGGGACAGGGGGAAACTATGGCTACACCTTC.